Described below is a single T cell receptor (beta chain) sequence and its context. The data stem from a study of Ad26.COV2.S vaccination and SARS-CoV-2 variants. Method: immunoSEQ multiplex PCR; TCRdb's copy keeps in-frame clones and lacks some. The sample contains hundreds of thousands of clones, 80% to 90% of which appear only once. As to treatment: around 19 received Ad26.COV2.S at low or high dose, single or two shots; roughly five received placebo; per-sample allocation not given. All samples were drawn on day 63, counting from the first vaccine or placebo injection. CDR3 length: 12 amino acids. The V and J ends lost 6 bases and 8 bases respectively, with 10 bases between them. The germline gives CDR1 SGHNT, CDR2 YENEEA.

Source: peripheral blood, taken in a trial of Ad26.COV2.S vaccine versus placebo. The clonotype comes from a person aged 18-60 years who received the Ad26.COV2.S COVID-19 vaccine or a placebo. The chain is built from TRBV11-3 and TRBJ2-2; tentative D call: TRBD2 (5 bases). The CDR3 DNA reads TGTGCCAGCAGTCGCTCGGGGGGGGAGCTGTTTTTT. Amino acid sequence: CASSRSGGELFF.